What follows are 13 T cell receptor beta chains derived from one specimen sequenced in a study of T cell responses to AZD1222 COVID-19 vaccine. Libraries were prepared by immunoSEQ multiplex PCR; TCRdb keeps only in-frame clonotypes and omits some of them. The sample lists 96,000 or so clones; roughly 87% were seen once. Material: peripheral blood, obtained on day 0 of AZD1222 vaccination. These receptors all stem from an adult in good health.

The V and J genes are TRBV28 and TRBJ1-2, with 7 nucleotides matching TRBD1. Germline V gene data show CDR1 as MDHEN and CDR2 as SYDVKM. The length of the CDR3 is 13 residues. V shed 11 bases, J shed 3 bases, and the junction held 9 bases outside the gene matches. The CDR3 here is CAGRDSLDYGYTF. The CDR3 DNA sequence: TGTGCCGGTAGGGACAGCTTGGACTATGGCTACACCTTC.

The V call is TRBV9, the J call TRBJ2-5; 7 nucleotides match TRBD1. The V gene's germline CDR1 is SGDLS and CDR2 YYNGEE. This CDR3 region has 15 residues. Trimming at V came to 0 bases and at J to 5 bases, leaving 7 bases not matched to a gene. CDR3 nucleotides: TGTGCCAGCAGCGTAGACAGGGGTGAATGGGAGACCCAGTACTTC. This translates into CASSVDRGEWETQYF.

The CDR3 coding sequence is TGTGCCAGCAGCCAAGAAGGGCAGGAAGCTTTCTTT. The encoded protein is CASSQEGQEAFF. The chain carries TRBV4-2 and TRBJ1-1; D gene uncertain. V lost 0 bases to trimming and J lost 8 bases, with 7 bases between them. The germline V gene encodes CDR1 LGHNA and CDR2 YNFKEQ. This CDR3 region has 12 residues.

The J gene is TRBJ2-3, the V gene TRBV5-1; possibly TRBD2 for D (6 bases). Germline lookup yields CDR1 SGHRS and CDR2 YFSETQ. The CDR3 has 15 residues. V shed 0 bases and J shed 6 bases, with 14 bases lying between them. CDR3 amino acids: CASSLAVAVGDTQYF. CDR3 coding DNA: TGCGCCAGCAGCTTGGCGGTAGCGGTAGGGGATACGCAGTATTTT. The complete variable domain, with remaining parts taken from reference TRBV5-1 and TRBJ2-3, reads KAGVTQTPRYLIKTRGQQVTLSCSPISGHRSVSWYQQTPGQGLQFLFEYFSETQRNKGNFPGRFSGRQFSNSRSEMNVSTLELGDSALYLCASSLAVAVGDTQYFGPGTRLTVL.

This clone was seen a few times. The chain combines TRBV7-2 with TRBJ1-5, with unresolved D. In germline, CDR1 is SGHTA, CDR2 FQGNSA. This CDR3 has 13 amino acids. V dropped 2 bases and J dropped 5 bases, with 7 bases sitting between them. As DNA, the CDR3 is TGTGCCAGCAGCTTAACTTCGTATCAGCCCCAGCATTTT. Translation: CASSLTSYQPQHF.

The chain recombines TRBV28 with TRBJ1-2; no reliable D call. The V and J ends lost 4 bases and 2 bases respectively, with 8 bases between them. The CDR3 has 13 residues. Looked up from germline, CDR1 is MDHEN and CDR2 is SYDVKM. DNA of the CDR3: TGTGCCAGCAGTTCTATCCCAAACTATGGCTACACCTTC. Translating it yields CASSSIPNYGYTF.

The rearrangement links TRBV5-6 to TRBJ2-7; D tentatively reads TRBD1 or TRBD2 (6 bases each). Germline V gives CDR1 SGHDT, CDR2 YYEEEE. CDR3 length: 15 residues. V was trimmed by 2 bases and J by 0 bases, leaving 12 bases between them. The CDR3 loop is CASSFGGRASYEQYF. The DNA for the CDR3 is TGTGCCAGCAGCTTCGGGGGCAGAGCCTCCTACGAGCAGTACTTC.

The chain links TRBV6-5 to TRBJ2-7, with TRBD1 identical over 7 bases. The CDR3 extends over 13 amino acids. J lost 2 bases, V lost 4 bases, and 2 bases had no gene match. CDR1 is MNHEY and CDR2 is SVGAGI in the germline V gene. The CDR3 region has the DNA TGTGCCAGCAGTTTGACAGGGACCTACGAGCAGTACTTC. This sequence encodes CASSLTGTYEQYF.

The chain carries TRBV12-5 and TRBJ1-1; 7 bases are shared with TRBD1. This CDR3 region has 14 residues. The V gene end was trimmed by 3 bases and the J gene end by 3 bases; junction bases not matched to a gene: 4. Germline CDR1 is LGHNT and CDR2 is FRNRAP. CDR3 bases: TGTGCTAGTGGTTTAGGGCAGGGGGACACTGAAGCTTTCTTT. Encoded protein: CASGLGQGDTEAFF. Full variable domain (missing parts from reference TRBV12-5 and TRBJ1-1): DARVTQTPRHKVTEMGQEVTMRCQPILGHNTVFWYRQTMMQGLELLAYFRNRAPLDDSGMPKDRFSAEMPDATLATLKIQPSEPRDSAVYFCASGLGQGDTEAFFGQGTRLTVV.

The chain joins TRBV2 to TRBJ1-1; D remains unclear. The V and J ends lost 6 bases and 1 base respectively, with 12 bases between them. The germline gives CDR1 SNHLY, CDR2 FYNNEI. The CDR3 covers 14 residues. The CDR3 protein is CASRELTTNTEAFF. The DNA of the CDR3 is TGTGCCAGCAGAGAGTTGACAACGAACACTGAAGCTTTCTTT.

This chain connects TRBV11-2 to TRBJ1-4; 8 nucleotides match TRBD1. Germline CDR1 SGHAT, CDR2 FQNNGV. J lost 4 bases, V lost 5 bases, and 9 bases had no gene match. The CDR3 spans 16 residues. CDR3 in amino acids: CASSAPGQGLNEKLFF. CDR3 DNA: TGTGCCAGCAGCGCACCCGGACAGGGCCTTAATGAAAAACTGTTTTTT.

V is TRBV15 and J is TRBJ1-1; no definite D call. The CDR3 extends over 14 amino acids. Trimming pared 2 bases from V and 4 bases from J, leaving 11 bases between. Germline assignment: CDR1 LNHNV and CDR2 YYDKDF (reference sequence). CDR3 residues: CATSRPYSSTEAFF. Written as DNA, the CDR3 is TGTGCCACCAGCAGACCGTACAGCAGCACTGAAGCTTTCTTT.

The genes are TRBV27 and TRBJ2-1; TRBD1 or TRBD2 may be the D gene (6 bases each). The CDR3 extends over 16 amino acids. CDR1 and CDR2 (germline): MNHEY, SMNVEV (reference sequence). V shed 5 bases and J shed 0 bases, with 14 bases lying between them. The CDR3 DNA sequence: TGTGCCAGCAGTCCATTCGGGGGCAGCTCCTACAATGAGCAGTTCTTC. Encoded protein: CASSPFGGSSYNEQFF.